The 26 T cell receptor beta chains below come from one sample, sequenced in a study of shared clonotypes between healthy human individuals. Method: immunoSEQ multiplex PCR; TCRdb's copy keeps in-frame clones and lacks some. Among hundreds of thousands of clones listed, approximately 95% were seen once. CD8 cells regarded as naive lacked CD45RO, were positively chosen for CCR7, and omitted terminally differentiated effector memory CD45RA+ cells. Sequencing was done on a sample of naive CD8+ T cells sorted from blood. The source is a woman under 40 in good health.

The count of this clone is one. The V gene is TRBV4-2, the J gene TRBJ2-7, with 10 bases fitting TRBD2. The CDR3 totals 18 residues. The V and J ends lost 0 bases and 2 bases, in that order; junction bases with no gene match: 10. Germline-derived CDR1 and CDR2 are LGHNA and YNFKEQ. The CDR3 coding sequence is TGTGCCAGCAGCCAAGAAGTGGCTAGCGGGAGTGAAGCCTACGAGCAGTACTTC. Translated, it gives CASSQEVASGSEAYEQYF.

V usage is TRBV4-1 and J usage is TRBJ1-5; D is undetermined. CDR1 and CDR2 (germline): MGHRA, YSYEKL. V lost 4 bases and J 0 bases, leaving 13 bases between the germline ends. The CDR3 sequence is 16 residues long. The CDR3 nucleotides read TGCGCCAGCAGCCCCTCAAACCCATATAGCAATCAGCCCCAGCATTTT. This gives the protein CASSPSNPYSNQPQHF.

The CDR3 loop is CASSQGETEAFF. The CDR3 nucleotides are TGTGCCAGCAGCCAGGGGGAAACTGAAGCTTTCTTT. The chain is built from TRBV5-4 and TRBJ1-1; 7 bases agree with TRBD1. This CDR3 is built from 12 residues. J lost 5 bases, V lost 4 bases, and 2 bases had no gene match. CDR1 is SGHNT and CDR2 is YYREEE in the germline V gene (reference sequence).

The chain combines TRBV18 with TRBJ1-2, with D possibly matching TRBD1 (6 bases). The CDR3 spans 14 residues. CDR1 is KGHSH and CDR2 is LQKENI in the germline V gene. The germline V and J ends were trimmed by 0 bases and 8 bases, with 13 bases remaining between them. The CDR3 region is CASSPPQGNGGYTF. CDR3 DNA: TGTGCCAGCTCACCACCACAGGGAAACGGCGGCTACACCTTC.

The rearrangement joins TRBV7-3 to TRBJ2-7; D call uncertain. The V end lost 0 bases, the J end lost 0 bases, and 6 bases lay between the germline ends. This CDR3 is built from 14 residues. Germline V lookup: CDR1 SGHTA, CDR2 FQGTGA. The CDR3 is CASSLTADSYEQYF. The CDR3 bases are TGTGCCAGCAGCTTAACTGCGGACTCCTACGAGCAGTACTTC.

This chain joins TRBV25-1 and TRBJ2-5; 13 bases are a match to TRBD2. Germline V gives CDR1 MGHDK, CDR2 SYGVNS. Trimming at V came to 3 bases and at J to 2 bases, leaving 3 bases not matched to a gene. The CDR3 totals 16 residues. In nucleotides, the CDR3 is TGTGCCAGCAGTGACCCGGGACTAGCGGGACAAGAGACCCAGTACTTC. Translation gives CASSDPGLAGQETQYF.

The chain links TRBV2 to TRBJ1-1; no definite D call. The CDR3 length is 11 residues. Trimming removed 10 bases from V and 0 bases from J, with 6 bases in between. Looked up from germline, CDR1 is SNHLY and CDR2 is FYNNEI. The CDR3 DNA is TGTGCCAAGAGAGTGAACACTGAAGCTTTCTTT. Its protein product is CAKRVNTEAFF. Supplemented by reference TRBV2 and TRBJ1-1, the full variable domain reads EPEVTQTPSHQVTQMGQEVILRCVPISNHLYFYWYRQILGQKVEFLVSFYNNEISEKSEIFDDQFSVERPDGSNFTLKIRSTKLEDSAMYFCAKRVNTEAFFGQGTRLTVV.

The V gene is TRBV9, the J gene TRBJ1-2; D possibly corresponds to TRBD1 (6 bases). Trimming pared 3 bases from V and 8 bases from J, leaving 20 bases between. Germline CDR1 is SGDLS and CDR2 is YYNGEE. The length of the CDR3 is 15 residues. The CDR3 reads CASSAVGGRAGGYTF. CDR3 bases: TGTGCCAGCAGCGCGGTGGGGGGCCGGGCGGGAGGCTACACCTTC.

The chain carries TRBV28 and TRBJ1-2; possible D gene TRBD1, 5 bases. The ends were cut back, 5 bases at V and 0 bases at J, with 13 bases in the middle. The CDR3 is made up of 15 amino acids. Germline CDR1 is MDHEN and CDR2 is SYDVKM. CDR3 nucleotide sequence: TGTGCCAGCAGTCAAGGGACCGCAACTAACTATGGCTACACCTTC. Protein: CASSQGTATNYGYTF.

The table lists this clone with a count of one. V gene TRBV5-4 combines with J gene TRBJ1-2, with D possibly TRBD1 on 6 matching bases. V dropped 1 base and J dropped 6 bases, with 13 bases sitting between them. This CDR3 has 14 amino acids. Germline V gene lookup returns CDR1 SGHNT and CDR2 YYREEE (reference sequence). CDR3 DNA: TGTGCCAGCAGCTTGCGGGGGCCTCCGGATGGCTACACCTTC. It encodes CASSLRGPPDGYTF.

V gene TRBV11-2 combines with J gene TRBJ2-2; D is undetermined. The CDR3 has 13 residues. CDR1 and CDR2 from the germline V gene are SGHAT and FQNNGV. V shed 1 base and J shed 4 bases, with 4 bases lying between them. Here the CDR3 DNA reads TGTGCCAGCAGCTTAGGCGTCACCGGGGAGCTGTTTTTT. This translates into CASSLGVTGELFF.

Notes on this clone: Other DNA sequences in the same sample also yield this CDR3. The chain recombines TRBV29-1 with TRBJ2-7; 9 bases match TRBD2. Trimming removed 6 bases from V and 3 bases from J; junction bases left unmatched: 3. This CDR3 is 12 amino acids long. The V gene's germline CDR1 is SQVTM and CDR2 ANQGSEA. For the CDR3, the DNA is TGCAGCGTGAGTAGCGGGAGCTACGAGCAGTACTTC. This sequence encodes CSVSSGSYEQYF.

This chain links TRBV15 with TRBJ2-1; D not certain. This CDR3 has 13 residues. The V gene's germline CDR1 is LNHNV and CDR2 YYDKDF (reference sequence). Deletions cut 3 bases from V and 7 bases from J, with 10 bases between. The CDR3 coding sequence is TGTGCCACCAGCAGGGTAGTCTTGAATGAGCAGTTCTTC. It translates to CATSRVVLNEQFF.

The chain recombines TRBV2 with TRBJ1-2; D is possibly TRBD1 (5 bases). V lost 6 bases and J 3 bases, leaving 8 bases between the germline ends. CDR3 size: 12 residues. Germline V CDR1 and CDR2: SNHLY, FYNNEI. CDR3 bases: TGTGCCAGCAGCAGGGAGGACTATGGCTACACCTTC. Translated: CASSREDYGYTF.

The V call is TRBV28, the J call TRBJ1-5, with D perhaps matching TRBD1 (5 bases). CDR3 size: 15 residues. Trimming pared 4 bases from V and 1 base from J, leaving 11 bases between. Germline CDR1 and CDR2: MDHEN and SYDVKM. The CDR3 is CASSSLRQSNQPQHF. CDR3 DNA: TGTGCCAGCAGTTCCCTCAGACAGAGCAATCAGCCCCAGCATTTT.

CDR3 sequence reads: CASSPKGPTSSYEQYF. CDR3 DNA sequence: TGTGCCAGCTCTCCCAAGGGTCCCACAAGCTCCTACGAGCAGTACTTC. The V call is TRBV18, the J call TRBJ2-7; D gene uncertain. Germline-derived CDR1 and CDR2 are KGHSH and LQKENI. V was clipped by 6 bases and J by 0 bases, with 18 bases between them. CDR3 length: 16 residues.

The genes are TRBV28 and TRBJ2-1, with 8 nucleotides matching TRBD2. The CDR3 covers 15 residues. J gave up 7 bases and V 5 bases, and 10 bases lay outside the gene matches. The germline CDR1 and CDR2 sequences are MDHEN and SYDVKM. The CDR3 region has the DNA TGTGCCAGCAGTGGGCGGGGGGCCACGGGGAATGAGCAGTTCTTC. It translates to CASSGRGATGNEQFF.

This clone was seen just once. The rearrangement links TRBV4-1 to TRBJ1-2, with 11 bases aligning to TRBD1. Germline loops: CDR1 MGHRA, CDR2 YSYEKL. The CDR3 contains 15 residues. V lost 1 base, J lost 7 bases, and 5 bases stayed unmatched. CDR3 coding DNA: TGCGCCAGCAGCCAAGGGACAGGGGGCGCATTTGGCTACACCTTC. This translates into CASSQGTGGAFGYTF.

This chain joins TRBV5-1 and TRBJ2-1, with 10 bases fitting TRBD2. V was clipped by 1 base and J by 7 bases; unmatched bases: 5. Germline lookup yields CDR1 SGHRS and CDR2 YFSETQ. The CDR3 consists of 15 residues. The CDR3 nucleotides are TGCGCCAGCAGCTTGTGGCTAGCGGGAGCGAATGAGCAGTTCTTC. Amino acids: CASSLWLAGANEQFF.

This sequence joins TRBV6-4 and TRBJ2-7; TRBD1 aligns across 9 bases. This CDR3 has 13 residues. V shed 4 bases, J shed 6 bases, and the junction held 4 bases outside the gene matches. Germline-derived CDR1 and CDR2 are MRHNA and SNTAGT. The DNA for the CDR3 is TGTGCCAGCAGTGGGACAGGGGTGGGCGAGCAGTACTTC. Residues: CASSGTGVGEQYF.

Points on this clone: This specimen includes other DNA sequences encoding the same CDR3. The chain carries TRBV5-1 and TRBJ2-2, with D possibly matching TRBD2 (6 bases). The ends were cut back, 0 bases at V and 8 bases at J, with 8 bases in the middle. Germline V gene data show CDR1 as SGHRS and CDR2 as YFSETQ. This CDR3 region has 13 residues. The CDR3 reads CASSLVGTGELFF. The CDR3 DNA reads TGCGCCAGCAGCTTGGTAGGGACTGGGGAGCTGTTTTTT.

The chain combines TRBV9 with TRBJ2-2; a possible D gene is TRBD1 (5 bases). The V gene lost 4 bases and the J gene lost 0 bases, with 13 bases spanning the gap. The CDR3 is 16 residues long. The V gene's germline CDR1 is SGDLS and CDR2 YYNGEE. The DNA for the CDR3 is TGTGCCAGCAGCCCATCCAGCAGGGCGAACACCGGGGAGCTGTTTTTT. Translated: CASSPSSRANTGELFF.

V and J are TRBV7-9 and TRBJ2-7, with TRBD1 matching 8 bases. The CDR3 is 15 amino acids. Losses at the gene ends were 5 bases for V and 7 bases for J; bases not matched to a gene: 13. Germline CDR1 reads SEHNR; CDR2 reads FQNEAQ (reference sequence). In DNA, the CDR3 is TGTGCCAGCAGCCTCAAGACGGACAGGGCCGCGGAGCAGTACTTC. Translating gives CASSLKTDRAAEQYF.

The chain is built from TRBV28 and TRBJ1-2; unclear D gene. Germline CDR1 and CDR2: MDHEN and SYDVKM. The CDR3 runs to 14 residues. V lost 3 bases and J 0 bases, leaving 8 bases between the germline ends. The CDR3 is CASSFRETNYGYTF. The DNA for the CDR3 is TGTGCCAGCAGTTTTCGGGAGACTAACTATGGCTACACCTTC.

This rearrangement joins TRBV5-6 to TRBJ2-5; TRBD2 might be the D (6 bases). Trimming pared 4 bases from V and 2 bases from J, leaving 18 bases between. The CDR3 has 16 amino acids. Germline CDR1 SGHDT, CDR2 YYEEEE. Here the CDR3 DNA reads TGTGCCAGCAGCGCCTTAGCGGAGGCTATTCAAGAGACCCAGTACTTC. The encoded protein is CASSALAEAIQETQYF.

The chain links TRBV7-6 to TRBJ2-3; 8 bases fit TRBD2. Germline assignment: CDR1 SGHVS and CDR2 FNYEAQ. Trimming cost V 2 bases and J 5 bases; bases outside gene matches: 12. This CDR3 spans 17 amino acids. CDR3 in DNA: TGTGCCAGCAGCTTAAGGCCGACTAGCGAATTCGAAGATACGCAGTATTTT. It specifies CASSLRPTSEFEDTQYF.